This T cell receptor (beta chain) was captured by sequencing in a study of Tregs in tolerant kidney transplant recipients. Unmatched junction bases numbered 3, after V lost 4 bases and J lost 3 bases. CDR1 is LGHNA, CDR2 YSLEER, per germline. The CDR3 covers 14 residues. Thawed PBMCs were FACS-sorted into unstimulated CD4+CD25+CD127- regulatory T cells, CD4+CD25- non-regulatory cells, CD4 and CD8 cells. With respect to this clone: Its antigen remains unidentified.

Only in-frame clones appear in the TCRdb table, and some are missing; sequencing was by immunoSEQ multiplex PCR. The sample lists about 66,000 clones, roughly 90% occurring once. Findings and limits, study-wide: Some patients' samples used different primers over time, so nucleotide sequences weren't comparable. In tolerant patients, donor-specific Tregs outgrew total Tregs, suggesting antigen-driven expansion.

The V gene is TRBV4-3, the J gene TRBJ1-5; 7 bases fit TRBD1. The material sequenced was CD8+ T cells from blood, taken before the transplant. The origin of this receptor is a human donor who received a combined kidney and bone marrow transplant. CDR3 coding DNA: TGCGCCAGCAGCCCCGGGACAGACAATCAGCCCCAGCATTTT. This gives the protein CASSPGTDNQPQHF.